The T cell receptor (beta chain) described here comes from a study of high-grade serous ovarian cancer treatment subgroups. Tumor samples were taken before definitive surgery or chemotherapy. Study results and caveats: Higher neoantigen levels went with greater TCR clonal relatedness. Different patients shared almost no repertoire; same-patient tumors shared about 0.1 to 0.79.

This CDR3 spans 11 amino acids. Germline V lookup: CDR1 MNHEY, CDR2 SMNVEV (reference sequence). Trimming removed 2 bases at V and 15 bases at J, with 11 bases between. Produced via immunoSEQ multiplex PCR; TCRdb's table is partial and in-frame only. The data contain roughly 10,000 clones, about 63% of them singletons. Note on this clone: Its antigen remains unidentified.

The sequence derives from a human donor with high-grade serous ovarian cancer. Sequencing was performed on tumor tissue. The chain has TRBV27 and TRBJ2-1; a possible D gene is TRBD2 (6 bases). The CDR3: CASSLAGSSFF. The CDR3 nucleotides read TGTGCCAGCAGTTTAGCGGGATCCTCGTTCTTC.